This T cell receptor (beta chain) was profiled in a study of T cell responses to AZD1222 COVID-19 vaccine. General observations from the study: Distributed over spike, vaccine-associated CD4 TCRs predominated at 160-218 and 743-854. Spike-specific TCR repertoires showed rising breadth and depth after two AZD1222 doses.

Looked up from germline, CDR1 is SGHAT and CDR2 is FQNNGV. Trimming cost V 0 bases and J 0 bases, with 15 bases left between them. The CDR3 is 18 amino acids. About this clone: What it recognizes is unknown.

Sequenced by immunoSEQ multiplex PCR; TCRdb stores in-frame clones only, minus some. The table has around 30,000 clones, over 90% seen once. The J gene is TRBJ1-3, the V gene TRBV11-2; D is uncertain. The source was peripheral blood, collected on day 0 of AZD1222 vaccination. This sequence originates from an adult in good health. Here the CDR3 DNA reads TGTGCCAGCAGCTTAGAAGTCAGCACCTTCGCCTCTGGAAACACCATATATTTT. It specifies CASSLEVSTFASGNTIYF.